These T cell receptor beta chains were read from a single sample in a study of OX40 agonist ivuxolimab in advanced cancers. The table came from immunoSEQ multiplex PCR; TCRdb's copy has only in-frame clones and leaves some out. The sample holds about 80,000 clones, approximately 91% seen once. The sample in question was CD4+ or CD8+ T cells sorted from blood, obtained in a trial of the OX40 agonist ivuxolimab. These receptors all come from an adult with an advanced solid tumor such as melanoma, head and neck, liver or kidney cancer. Both conserved end residues are part of each CDR3. A D gene is named only where the DNA matches it firmly. Part of the rows lack a size; the others show once, few, many or a class for expanded clones.

size: .
J: TRBJ2-1
D: .
V: TRBV18
CDR3: CASSRTDTQEQFF
DNA: TGTGCCAGCTCACGTACAGACACGCAAGAGCAGTTCTTC

size: .
J: TRBJ2-1
D: TRBD2
V: TRBV19
CDR3: CASRKIAGTSGYNEQFF
DNA: TGTGCCAGTAGGAAGATAGCCGGGACTAGCGGATACAATGAGCAGTTCTTC

size: .
J: TRBJ2-7
D: TRBD2
V: TRBV11-2
CDR3: CASSLGTSGSQKYF
DNA: TGTGCCAGCAGCTTAGGGACTAGCGGGAGCCAAAAGTACTTC

size: .
J: TRBJ2-1
D: TRBD2
V: TRBV28
CDR3: CASTKPGLATHNEQFF
DNA: TGTGCCAGCACTAAACCCGGACTAGCGACCCACAATGAGCAGTTCTTC

size: .
J: TRBJ1-2
D: .
V: TRBV6-5
CDR3: CASSLHGTQYGYTF
DNA: TGTGCCAGCAGTTTACATGGGACCCAGTATGGCTACACCTTC

size: .
J: TRBJ1-3
D: .
V: TRBV7-2
CDR3: CASSKNSGNTIYF
DNA: TGTGCCAGCAGCAAGAACTCTGGAAACACCATATATTTT

size: once
J: TRBJ2-6
D: .
V: TRBV5-5
CDR3: CASNRQGGFSSGANVLTF
DNA: TGTGCCAGCAACCGACAGGGAGGATTTTCCTCTGGGGCCAACGTCCTGACTTTC

size: .
J: TRBJ1-6
D: TRBD1
V: TRBV14
CDR3: CASRGQGNSPLHF
DNA: TGTGCCAGCAGGGGACAGGGTAATTCACCCCTCCACTTT

size: .
J: TRBJ2-7
D: TRBD2
V: TRBV28
CDR3: CASSYKTWTSGSSSYEQYF
DNA: TGTGCCAGCAGCTATAAAACCTGGACTAGCGGGAGCTCGTCCTACGAGCAGTACTTC

size: .
J: TRBJ1-1
D: .
V: TRBV6-6
CDR3: CASSNAKGTEAFF
DNA: TGTGCCAGCAGCAACGCGAAGGGGACTGAAGCTTTCTTT

size: .
J: TRBJ1-1
D: .
V: TRBV18
CDR3: CASSGFQGYTEAFF
DNA: TGTGCCAGCTCAGGGTTCCAGGGCTACACTGAAGCTTTCTTT

size: once
J: TRBJ2-1
D: TRBD2
V: TRBV7-2
CDR3: CASSPSGRSFNEQFF
DNA: TGTGCCAGCAGCCCAAGCGGGAGGAGTTTCAATGAGCAGTTCTTC

size: .
J: TRBJ2-6
D: .
V: TRBV6-5
CDR3: CASRSSGANVLTF
DNA: TGTGCCAGCAGGAGCTCTGGGGCCAACGTCCTGACTTTC

size: .
J: TRBJ1-4
D: .
V: TRBV6-1
CDR3: CASSDKSEKLFF
DNA: TGTGCCAGCAGTGATAAGTCGGAAAAACTGTTTTTT

size: once
J: TRBJ2-1
D: .
V: TRBV5-4
CDR3: CASSWGYREGDNEQFF
DNA: TGTGCCAGCAGCTGGGGCTACAGGGAAGGGGACAATGAGCAGTTCTTC

size: once
J: TRBJ2-3
D: .
V: TRBV7-9
CDR3: CASTAGPSTDTQYF
DNA: TGTGCCAGCACAGCGGGTCCTAGCACAGATACGCAGTATTTT

size: .
J: TRBJ2-2
D: .
V: TRBV2
CDR3: CASSRGRGTANTGELFF
DNA: TGTGCCAGCAGCCGGGGGCGGGGGACAGCGAACACCGGGGAGCTGTTTTTT

size: .
J: TRBJ1-1
D: TRBD1
V: TRBV9
CDR3: CASSLTGDTEAFF
DNA: TGTGCCAGCAGTTTAACAGGGGACACTGAAGCTTTCTTT

size: .
J: TRBJ2-3
D: .
V: TRBV7-9
CDR3: CASSPGRMPFDTQYF
DNA: TGTGCCAGCAGCCCGGGACGGATGCCCTTCGATACGCAGTATTTT

size: .
J: TRBJ2-5
D: .
V: TRBV7-9
CDR3: CASSLRGPQETQYF
DNA: TGTGCCAGCAGCCTTCGCGGGCCGCAAGAGACCCAGTACTTC

size: .
J: TRBJ2-3
D: .
V: TRBV5-1
CDR3: CASSLDRATDTQYF
DNA: TGCGCCAGCAGCTTGGACAGGGCCACAGATACGCAGTATTTT

size: once
J: TRBJ1-5
D: .
V: TRBV19
CDR3: CASSGESQPQHF
DNA: TGTGCCAGTAGTGGGGAGTCTCAGCCCCAGCATTTT

size: .
J: TRBJ2-2
D: .
V: TRBV11-3
CDR3: CASSLYLGGELFF
DNA: TGTGCCAGCAGCTTATATCTGGGCGGGGAGCTGTTTTTT

size: .
J: TRBJ2-5
D: TRBD2
V: TRBV7-2
CDR3: CASSARGLAADF
DNA: TGTGCCAGCAGCGCCCGCGGACTAGCGGCAGACTTC

size: .
J: TRBJ2-5
D: TRBD2
V: TRBV6-6
CDR3: CASSYRGESFQETQYF
DNA: TGTGCCAGCAGTTACCGGGGGGAGTCTTTCCAAGAGACCCAGTACTTC

size: .
J: TRBJ2-1
D: TRBD2
V: TRBV2
CDR3: CASRHPGLAGGEEQFF
DNA: TGTGCCAGCAGGCACCCGGGACTAGCGGGAGGAGAAGAGCAGTTCTTC

size: .
J: TRBJ1-4
D: .
V: TRBV19
CDR3: CASTKHATNEKLFF
DNA: TGTGCCAGTACCAAACACGCAACTAATGAAAAACTGTTTTTT

size: .
J: TRBJ2-5
D: .
V: TRBV28
CDR3: CASSLPTESQGQETQYF
DNA: TGTGCCAGCAGTTTACCTACTGAAAGCCAGGGGCAAGAGACCCAGTACTTC

size: .
J: TRBJ2-2
D: TRBD2
V: TRBV28
CDR3: CASSGHYSGRLNTGELFF
DNA: TGTGCCAGCAGTGGGCACTACAGCGGGAGGTTGAACACCGGGGAGCTGTTTTTT

size: once
J: TRBJ1-4
D: TRBD1
V: TRBV19
CDR3: CASSPGQGAATNEKLFF
DNA: TGTGCCAGCTCACCGGGACAGGGGGCTGCAACTAATGAAAAACTGTTTTTT

size: .
J: TRBJ1-4
D: TRBD1
V: TRBV6-1
CDR3: CASSEWDRAEKLFF
DNA: TGTGCCAGCAGTGAATGGGACAGGGCTGAAAAACTGTTTTTT

size: once
J: TRBJ2-1
D: .
V: TRBV4-3
CDR3: CASSQDTFGEQFF
DNA: TGCGCCAGCAGCCAAGATACTTTCGGAGAGCAGTTCTTC

size: .
J: TRBJ1-1
D: TRBD1
V: TRBV5-1
CDR3: CASSSRQGWTEAFF
DNA: TGCGCCAGCAGCTCTAGACAGGGATGGACTGAAGCTTTCTTT

size: few
J: TRBJ1-1
D: .
V: TRBV9
CDR3: CASSPRTMTSEAFF
DNA: TGTGCCAGCAGCCCCCGTACGATGACTTCTGAAGCTTTCTTT

size: .
J: TRBJ2-5
D: .
V: TRBV27
CDR3: CASSLFGGETQYF
DNA: TGTGCCAGCAGTTTATTCGGAGGGGAGACCCAGTACTTC

size: .
J: TRBJ2-5
D: TRBD1
V: TRBV6-6
CDR3: CASNLRQGAREQYF
DNA: TGTGCCAGCAATTTGAGACAGGGGGCGCGGGAGCAGTACTTC

size: .
J: TRBJ2-2
D: .
V: TRBV18
CDR3: CASSPYSAGYTGELFF
DNA: TGTGCCAGCTCACCCTATTCGGCGGGGTACACCGGGGAGCTGTTTTTT

size: .
J: TRBJ2-5
D: TRBD2
V: TRBV7-9
CDR3: CASSNRDASGIKTQYF
DNA: TGTGCCAGCAGCAACCGGGATGCTAGCGGGATTAAGACCCAGTACTTC

size: .
J: TRBJ1-1
D: .
V: TRBV30
CDR3: CAWSVRSYTEAFF
DNA: TGTGCCTGGAGTGTACGAAGTTACACTGAAGCTTTCTTT

size: once
J: TRBJ2-6
D: .
V: TRBV7-3
CDR3: CASSLSGSGANVLTF
DNA: TGTGCCAGCAGCCTCTCCGGGTCTGGGGCCAACGTCCTGACTTTC

size: .
J: TRBJ1-4
D: TRBD1
V: TRBV28
CDR3: CASRSRTGDREKLFF
DNA: TGTGCCAGCAGGTCTAGGACAGGGGACAGGGAAAAACTGTTTTTT

size: .
J: TRBJ2-1
D: .
V: TRBV18
CDR3: CASSPPGYNEQFF
DNA: TGTGCCAGCTCACCACCAGGGTACAATGAGCAGTTCTTC

size: .
J: TRBJ2-3
D: .
V: TRBV2
CDR3: CASSEGFTSTDTQYF
DNA: TGTGCCAGCAGTGAGGGGTTTACTAGCACAGATACGCAGTATTTT

size: .
J: TRBJ2-3
D: .
V: TRBV7-8
CDR3: CASSSREVTDTQYF
DNA: TGTGCCAGCAGCTCCAGGGAGGTTACAGATACGCAGTATTTT

size: .
J: TRBJ1-1
D: .
V: TRBV19
CDR3: CASSRRGGKLGNTEAFF
DNA: TGTGCCAGTAGCCGTAGAGGGGGTAAGTTGGGGAACACTGAAGCTTTCTTT

size: .
J: TRBJ1-1
D: .
V: TRBV9
CDR3: CASSPKGQMNTEAFF
DNA: TGTGCCAGCAGCCCTAAGGGCCAGATGAACACTGAAGCTTTCTTT

size: .
J: TRBJ1-2
D: .
V: TRBV7-2
CDR3: CASSLAIGERGYTF
DNA: TGTGCCAGCAGCTTAGCTATCGGAGAGCGTGGCTACACCTTC

size: .
J: TRBJ2-7
D: TRBD2
V: TRBV27
CDR3: CASSPGGVPTNYEQYF
DNA: TGTGCCAGCAGCCCCGGGGGGGTCCCAACCAACTACGAGCAGTACTTC

size: .
J: TRBJ2-7
D: .
V: TRBV28
CDR3: CASSLWGREYEQYF
DNA: TGTGCCAGCAGTTTATGGGGCAGGGAGTACGAGCAGTACTTC

size: .
J: TRBJ1-6
D: .
V: TRBV5-1
CDR3: CASSLAVGGADSPLHF
DNA: TGCGCCAGCAGCCTGGCCGTTGGGGGGGCCGATTCACCCCTCCACTTT

size: .
J: TRBJ1-2
D: .
V: TRBV5-6
CDR3: CASSLGTSGVYGYTF
DNA: TGTGCCAGCAGCTTGGGGACATCGGGGGTCTACGGCTACACCTTC

size: once
J: TRBJ1-2
D: TRBD1
V: TRBV5-4
CDR3: CASSPGTGGRYGYTF
DNA: TGTGCCAGCAGCCCCGGGACAGGTGGCCGGTATGGCTACACCTTC

size: .
J: TRBJ2-3
D: .
V: TRBV28
CDR3: CASSDRGSFSTDTQYF
DNA: TGTGCCAGCAGTGATAGGGGTTCCTTTTCCACAGATACGCAGTATTTT

size: .
J: TRBJ2-1
D: .
V: TRBV7-2
CDR3: CASSPRGTAGMSRVNEQFF
DNA: TGTGCCAGCAGCCCGCGTGGGACAGCGGGGATGTCCCGTGTCAATGAGCAGTTCTTC

size: .
J: TRBJ2-7
D: .
V: TRBV18
CDR3: CASSSTGLVPMDEQYF
DNA: TGTGCCAGCTCTTCAACGGGGCTGGTCCCGATGGACGAGCAGTACTTC

size: .
J: TRBJ1-2
D: TRBD1
V: TRBV10-3
CDR3: CAISESTGTYGYTF
DNA: TGTGCCATCAGTGAGTCGACAGGGACCTATGGCTACACCTTC

size: .
J: TRBJ1-3
D: TRBD1
V: TRBV7-2
CDR3: CASSLRQGGGNTIYF
DNA: TGTGCCAGCAGCTTACGACAGGGAGGTGGAAACACCATATATTTT

size: .
J: TRBJ2-2
D: TRBD1
V: TRBV5-1
CDR3: CASSNGQGLAGELFF
DNA: TGCGCCAGCAGCAATGGACAGGGTTTGGCCGGGGAGCTGTTTTTT

size: .
J: TRBJ2-6
D: .
V: TRBV28
CDR3: CASRGMGSFSGANVLTF
DNA: TGTGCCAGCAGGGGAATGGGCAGCTTCTCTGGGGCCAACGTCCTGACTTTC

size: .
J: TRBJ2-6
D: .
V: TRBV10-3
CDR3: CAIRGGTAGANVLTF
DNA: TGTGCCATCAGAGGGGGGACAGCTGGGGCCAACGTCCTGACTTTC